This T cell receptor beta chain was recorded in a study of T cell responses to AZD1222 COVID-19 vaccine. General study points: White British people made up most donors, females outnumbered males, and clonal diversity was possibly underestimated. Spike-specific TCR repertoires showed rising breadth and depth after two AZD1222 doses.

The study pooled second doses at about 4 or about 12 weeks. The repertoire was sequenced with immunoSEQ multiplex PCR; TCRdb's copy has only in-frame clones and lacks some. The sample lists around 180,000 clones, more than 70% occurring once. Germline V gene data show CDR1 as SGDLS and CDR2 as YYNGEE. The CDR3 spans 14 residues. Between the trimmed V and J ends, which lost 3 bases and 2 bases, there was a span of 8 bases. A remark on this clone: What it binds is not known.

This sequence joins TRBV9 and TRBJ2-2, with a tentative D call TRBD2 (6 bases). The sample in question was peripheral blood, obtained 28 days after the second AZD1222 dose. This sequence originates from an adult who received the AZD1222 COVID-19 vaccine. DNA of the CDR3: TGTGCCAGCAGCGCCGGGAGTAACACCGGGGAGCTGTTTTTT. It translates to CASSAGSNTGELFF.